This T cell receptor beta chain was captured by sequencing in a study of T cell changes during pregnancy in multiple sclerosis. The count of this clone is one. Libraries were prepared by immunoSEQ multiplex PCR; TCRdb keeps only in-frame clonotypes and omits some of them. The table lists approximately 100,000 clones, 85% to 95% of them singletons, with about 2% in the top ten. Germline CDR1 SGDLS, CDR2 YYNGEE. With 4 bases clipped from V and 5 bases from J, the junction kept 7 bases outside the gene matches. This CDR3 has 16 amino acids. The source material was peripheral blood, sampled in the third trimester of pregnancy. J is TRBJ2-1 and V is TRBV9; 12 nucleotides align to TRBD2. This TCR was recovered from a female donor with multiple sclerosis, enrolled in a pregnancy study. CDR3 region: CASSTQWTSGNNEQFF. The CDR3, as DNA: TGTGCCAGCAGCACCCAGTGGACTAGCGGGAACAATGAGCAGTTCTTC.